This T cell receptor beta chain was observed in a study of shared clonotypes between healthy human individuals. The study, taken as a whole, reports: A reduction in generation probabilities was seen for non-shared clonotypes relative to those shared by all four donors. Owing to a small donor count, the genetic and exposure-history diversity represented was limited.

Researchers partitioned CD4+ cells into CD45RA+ naive and CD45RA-negative memory subsets. The J segment lost 0 bases and the V segment lost 0 bases, leaving 9 bases of the junction unmatched. This CDR3 region has 18 residues. Germline CDR1 reads SGHNT; CDR2 reads YYREEE (reference sequence). Turning to this clone: Its antigen is undetermined.

Once extracted for a subset, genomic DNA was divided evenly among several immunoSEQ plates. Produced via immunoSEQ multiplex PCR; TCRdb's table is partial and in-frame only. The sample has about 1 million clones; approximately 70% are singletons. The sequence was collected from a man aged 18 to 30 in good health. The chain links TRBV5-4 to TRBJ1-3; 7 bases align to TRBD1. The material sequenced was memory CD4+ T cells sorted from blood. Subset specified: CD45RA-negative fraction. In nucleotides, the CDR3 is TGTGCCAGCAGCTTGGAAGCCCCGCAGGGGGTCTCTGGAAACACCATATATTTT. Translating it yields CASSLEAPQGVSGNTIYF.